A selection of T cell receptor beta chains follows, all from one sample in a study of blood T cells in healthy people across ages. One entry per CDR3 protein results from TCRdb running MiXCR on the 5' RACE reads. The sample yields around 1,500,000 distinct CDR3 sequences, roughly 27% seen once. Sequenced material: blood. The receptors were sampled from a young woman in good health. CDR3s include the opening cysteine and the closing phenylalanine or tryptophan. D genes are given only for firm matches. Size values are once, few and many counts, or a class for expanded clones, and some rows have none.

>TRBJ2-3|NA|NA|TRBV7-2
TGTGCCAGCAGCTCCCTCCCGAGTGGGGGCCCAGGTACGCAGTATTTT
CASSSLPSGGPGTQYF
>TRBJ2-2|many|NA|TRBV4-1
TGCGCCAGCAGCTACGACATCCGGAACACCGGGGAGCTGTTTTTT
CASSYDIRNTGELFF
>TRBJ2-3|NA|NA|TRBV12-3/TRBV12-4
TGTGCCATAAGGCTGGAGAGCGCAGATATGGAGTATTTT
CAIRLESADMEYF
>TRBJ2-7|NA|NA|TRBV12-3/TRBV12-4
TGTGCCAGCAGTTTAATGGGCCAGGTAGATGGGCAGTACTTC
CASSLMGQVDGQYF
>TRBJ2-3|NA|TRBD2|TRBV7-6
TGTGCCAGCAGCCCCCGGACTAGCAGGGGAGACACGCAGTATTTT
CASSPRTSRGDTQYF
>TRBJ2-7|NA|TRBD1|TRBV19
TGTGCCAGTAGGACGGGACAGGGACTCGGCGAGCAGTACTTC
CASRTGQGLGEQYF
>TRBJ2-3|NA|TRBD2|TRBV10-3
TGTGCCATCAGGGACTCTTCGGGCGGGAGAGTGGAAGATACGCAGTATTTT
CAIRDSSGGRVEDTQYF
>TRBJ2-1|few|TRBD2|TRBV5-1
TGCGCCAGCAGCTTGGCCGTCGCTAGCGGGGGGAATGAGCAGTTCTTC
CASSLAVASGGNEQFF
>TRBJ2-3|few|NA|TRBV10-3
TGTGCCATCAGCCGGGCTGGCTCCACAGATACGCAGTATTTT
CAISRAGSTDTQYF
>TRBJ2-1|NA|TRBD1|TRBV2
TGTGCCAGCACCCGAGAGGGGGCGGGTGAGCAGTTCTTC
CASTREGAGEQFF
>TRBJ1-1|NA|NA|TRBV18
TGTGCCAGCTCGCCGACAGTACAAAACACTGAAGCTTTCTTT
CASSPTVQNTEAFF
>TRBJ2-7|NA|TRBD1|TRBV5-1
TGCGCCAGCAGCGTGGGCGGGACAGGGGACTACGAGCAGTACTTC
CASSVGGTGDYEQYF
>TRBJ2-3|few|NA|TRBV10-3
TGTGCCATCAGTGAGCCGACTAGGGAGACAGATACGCAGTATTTT
CAISEPTRETDTQYF
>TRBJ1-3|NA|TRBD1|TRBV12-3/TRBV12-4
TGTGCCAGCAGTACGGGACAGAGCTCTGGAAACACCATATATTTT
CASSTGQSSGNTIYF
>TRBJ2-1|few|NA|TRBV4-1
TGCGCCAGCAGCCAAGCAGGGACCTACAATGAGCAGTTCTTC
CASSQAGTYNEQFF
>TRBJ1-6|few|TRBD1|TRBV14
TGTGCCAGCAGCCAAGACGTCCGGAGGGACAGCTTGCGTTCACCCCTCCACTTT
CASSQDVRRDSLRSPLHF
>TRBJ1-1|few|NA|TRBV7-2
TGTGCCAGCAGCCCGGACCCTTCCAACACTGAAGCTTTCTTT
CASSPDPSNTEAFF
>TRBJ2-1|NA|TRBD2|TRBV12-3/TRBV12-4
TGTGCCAGCAATCGGAATGGGGCGGGAGTTGATGAGCAGTTCTTC
CASNRNGAGVDEQFF
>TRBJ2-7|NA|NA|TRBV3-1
TGTGCCAGCAGCCAGGGGGATGTCGGGCAGTACTTC
CASSQGDVGQYF
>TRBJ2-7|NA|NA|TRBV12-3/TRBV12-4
TGTGCCAGCGCCTCATTGGGTCTGTACGAGCAGTACTTC
CASASLGLYEQYF
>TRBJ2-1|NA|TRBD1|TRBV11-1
TGTGCCAGCAGCTTAGAGACAGGGGGAAGTGAGCAGTTCTTC
CASSLETGGSEQFF
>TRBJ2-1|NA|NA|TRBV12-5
TGTGCTAGTGGTTTGGAATCTAGGGCGGTCCCCTACAATGAGCAGTTCTTC
CASGLESRAVPYNEQFF
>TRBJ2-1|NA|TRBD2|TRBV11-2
TGTGCCAGCAGCCAATCTGGACTAGCTTCTTCCAATGAGCAGTTCTTC
CASSQSGLASSNEQFF
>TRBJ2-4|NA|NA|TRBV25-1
TGTGCCAGCAGTGACTTAAGGGCCGGGGTGGACATTCAGTACTTC
CASSDLRAGVDIQYF
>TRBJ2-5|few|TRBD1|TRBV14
TGTGCCAGCAGCCAGCACGGGGACAGGGTACAGACCCAGTACTTC
CASSQHGDRVQTQYF
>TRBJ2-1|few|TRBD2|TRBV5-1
TGCGCCAGCAGCTTGATAGCGGGAAGCGCCAGACTGTTCTTC
CASSLIAGSARLFF
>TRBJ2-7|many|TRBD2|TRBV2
TGTGCCAGCAGTGGAAAGCGGGAGGCTCTCTACGAGCAGTACTTC
CASSGKREALYEQYF
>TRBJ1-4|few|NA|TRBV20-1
TGCAGTGCTAGAGATCCAACTAATGAAAAACTGTTTTTT
CSARDPTNEKLFF
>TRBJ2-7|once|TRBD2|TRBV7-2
TGTACCAAAGGACTAGCGGGAGCGGGCAACGAGCAGTACTTC
CTKGLAGAGNEQYF
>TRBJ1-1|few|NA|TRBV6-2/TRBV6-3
TGTGCCAGCAGTTACTCGATTGAAGCTTTCTTT
CASSYSIEAFF
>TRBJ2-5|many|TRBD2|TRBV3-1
TGTGCCAGCAGCCAAGAAGGAGGCGGGAGCCCTCGGGGGGAGACCCAGTACTTC
CASSQEGGGSPRGETQYF
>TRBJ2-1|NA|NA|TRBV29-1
TGCAGCGTTGAAGGTCTGGCAGGTCTCTCCTACAATGAGCAGTTCTTC
CSVEGLAGLSYNEQFF
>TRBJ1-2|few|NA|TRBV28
TGTGCCAGCAGCCCCGATCGGGGGAGGAGGCATGGCTACACCTTC
CASSPDRGRRHGYTF
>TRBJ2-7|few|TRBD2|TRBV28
TGTGCCAGCAGTTTTCCCTTTTCCCTAGCGGGGGGAAGCGGCTCCTACGAGCAGTACTTC
CASSFPFSLAGGSGSYEQYF
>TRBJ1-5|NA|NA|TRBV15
TGTGCCACCCGGGGGGAGAGCAATCAGCCCCAGCATTTT
CATRGESNQPQHF
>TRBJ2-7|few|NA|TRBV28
TGTGCCAGCAGTTTTACCACCTCCTACGAGCAGTACTTC
CASSFTTSYEQYF
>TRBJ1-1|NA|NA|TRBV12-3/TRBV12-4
TGTGCCAGCAGTCCCGGGACCCCTACAGGAGCTTTCTTT
CASSPGTPTGAFF
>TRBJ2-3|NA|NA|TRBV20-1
TGCAGTGCTAGAGATCTAGGGATTACGCAGTATTTT
CSARDLGITQYF
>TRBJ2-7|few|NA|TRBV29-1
TGCAGCGTTGAAGAATCCCACGAGCAGTACTTC
CSVEESHEQYF
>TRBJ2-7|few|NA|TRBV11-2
TGTGCCAGCAAGAGGGGGAGCTCCTACGAGCAGTACTTC
CASKRGSSYEQYF
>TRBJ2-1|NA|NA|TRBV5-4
TGTGCCAACAGCTTGGTGGGGGGTAATGAGCAGTTCTTC
CANSLVGGNEQFF
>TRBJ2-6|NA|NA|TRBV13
TGTGCCAGCAGCTGTGGGGGGAAAGTAGACGACGTGGAACCTGGGGCCAACGTCCTGACTTTC
CASSCGGKVDDVEPGANVLTF